What follows describes a single T cell receptor (beta chain). This clone was seen a single time. Its antigen specificity is not known. Base qualities are not at hand, and no much larger clone is one base apart. The library was produced with the immunoSEQ multiplex PCR assay. For the multiplex PCR, a mixture combining 60 forward primers for TCR Vbeta segments and 13 reverse primers for TCR Jbeta segments was used. The CDR3 region of rearranged TCR beta genes was amplified from genomic DNA by a multiplex PCR assay. The amplified TCR beta libraries were sequenced on the Illumina HiSeq System as 87-base-pair reads. In the original analysis: In a later analysis, 80 million or so unique TCR beta chains were counted across the 500 to 850 repertoires, and roughly 10 million of these chains were shared by at least two donors. To remove PCR and sequencing errors, raw reads were error-corrected and collapsed into unique sequences using a nearest-neighbor algorithm that merged closely related sequences. CDR3 sequences were aligned to IMGT reference sequences to assign V, D and J gene segments. For a sequence to be retained, a match of at least six nucleotides was required to both a V gene segment and a J gene segment. A rearrangement counted as productive if the CDR3 had no stop codons and remained in frame with V and J, and every other rearrangement counted as non-productive. Following IMGT convention, CDR3 was defined as the stretch from the second conserved V-encoded cysteine up to the conserved J-encoded phenylalanine. In an earlier analysis of around 540 of the donors, sequences lacking an unambiguous match to a single V gene segment were excluded. An earlier analysis of 550 to 650 of the donors classified V segments as functional when productive rearrangements were above 56.7% and as segregating when the standard deviation between donors was above 5%. A statistical classification framework was built for diagnosing cytomegalovirus status from the catalog of TCR beta chain sequences. In a later analysis, V and J genes were assigned by comparing TCR nucleotide sequences against IMGT/GENE-DB human TR gene sequences. In a later analysis, CDR3 sequences and most-parsimonious VDJ recombination scenarios were assigned using the TCRdist pipeline. In a later analysis, each TCR beta chain was defined by its CDR3 amino acid sequence together with its V-gene family, and reads without a unique V-gene family were excluded. A later analysis removed 592 highly shared, low-generation-probability nucleotide sequences to deal with suspected cross-contamination and a sequencing artifact. For each public chain, a later analysis derived a clonal expansion index from normalized ranks of inferred template counts within each repertoire. In a later analysis, generation probabilities were computed using a VDJ recombination model fitted to out-of-frame rearrangements, and the results were checked against IGoR. In a later analysis, TCR-TCR, TCR-HLA and TCR-CMV co-occurrence was scored with hypergeometric tests, and a repertoire-size bias correction was applied to TCR pairs. A later analysis estimated false discovery rates by permuting HLA or CMV assignments 20 times. In a later analysis, co-occurring TCRs were grouped using DBSCAN, with TCRdist sequence similarity added in when clustering inside HLA-allele-positive subsets. Co-occurrence clustering excluded repertoires with fewer than 30,000 or more than 120,000 public chains, plus five with anomalous nucleotide sharing. Drawn from immuneACCESS, this table holds only the in-frame rearrangements with V and J called that TCRdb kept. Clones are partly lost; checked studies trace under half to an unresolved V gene and leave the rest unexplained. Clone size and V and J calls were adopted from that table, with D and trimming inferred from the DNA. Within this sample are almost 200,000 clones, with around three quarters of them counted one time only. 4.4% of the sample goes to the ten largest clones.

V sheds 1 base and J sheds 0 bases, leaving 7 bases between their ends. CDR3 length: 16 amino acids, cysteine to phenylalanine. Of the read, only the CDR3 DNA is kept; its 48 bases are in frame from base 1. CDR1 and CDR2 (LGHNA, YNFKEQ) derive from the germline V gene. These data belong to a study of cytomegalovirus exposure and HLA in healthy donors (TCRdb year 2017). Concerning the study at large: In an earlier analysis of fewer than 750 of the donors, approximately 260 Gb of sequence data and 90 million to 130 million unique TCR beta sequences from about 179 million T cells were reported. An early release that covered approximately 600 HLA-typed donors contained approximately 300 gigabases of sequencing data and 65 million to 100 million unique TCR sequences. Of the roughly 400 genotyped donors, roughly 80% fell in the genetic ancestry cluster associated with self-reported Caucasian donors. The study aimed to test whether signatures of past pathogen exposure could be identified by cataloging public T cell receptors. The study profiled the T cell repertoires of 500 to 800 subjects by immunosequencing and related them to cytomegalovirus serostatus. A separate validation cohort of 90 to 150 different subjects was used in addition to the approximately 670-subject first cohort. To predict cytomegalovirus infection status, the study brought together high-throughput TCR immunosequencing, statistical association of individual TCRs with disease status, and machine learning. A later analysis re-examined previously published TCR beta repertoires from more than 600 donors and added high-resolution HLA genotyping to investigate patterns of TCR occurrence. Rather than drawing on any new phenotypic data, the later analysis identified candidate immune exposures from TCR beta sequences and the way those sequences occurred across donors. An earlier analysis of about 600 of the donors used high-throughput TCR beta sequencing to judge whether each TCR beta V gene segment behaved as functional or pseudogenic. Alongside the repertoire data, information on donor age, sex, ethnicity and CMV serostatus was compiled. In a later genetic analysis, genome-wide SNP genotypes for about 55% of the roughly 700 donors were used, and that subset was treated as a discovery cohort. All discovery cohort repertoires had been generated using a single sequencing platform. HLA typing included class I and class II loci at four-digit resolution. The number of donors typed differed by locus, with roughly 629-640 for A, B, C, DRB1 and DQB1, about 500 for DQA1, 600 to 610 for DPA1, and approximately 470 for DPB1. Five DR-DQ haplotypes were handled as single units for association and clustering, since linkage in the cohort was strong. On average, roughly 200,000 unique TCR beta nucleotide sequences were sequenced per donor among about 400 genotyped donors of the cohort, with 15% to 20% of those sequences being non-productive.

Paper-wide results and their limitations: Cytomegalovirus status was reported to be diagnosed by the classifier with high specificity and sensitivity in both the original and validation cohorts. Because counts were too low, seventeen rarely observed V segments, including chromosome 9 orphons, were excluded from the earlier analysis of several hundred of the donors. HLA typing was unavailable for some donors at each locus, so association tests used only the typed subset. A further reported finding was that TCR beta sequences accurately predicted the HLA-A and HLA-B alleles for most subjects in the first cohort. The presence/absence analyses assumed that sequencing depth was roughly uniform across donors, and that assumption may not be true. According to a later genetic analysis, donors in an Asian-associated ancestry cluster had fewer N-insertions in productive TCRs than the approximately 670-donor mean. Compared with equally common non-associated chains, HLA-associated TCR beta chains in a later analysis were more clonally expanded and had lower generation probabilities. The study gave a list of over 150 TCR beta chains associated with cytomegalovirus. A few of the identified cytomegalovirus-associated TCR beta chains were confirmed in vitro to be specific for cytomegalovirus antigens. An association between a missense DCLRE1C variant and V-gene and J-gene trimming of TCR beta chains was found in a later genetic analysis and replicated in an independent cohort. Correlated functional status among segregating V segments might reflect linkage disequilibrium, but an unknown experimental factor could not be ruled out. Strong co-occurrence of HLA alleles, especially DR and DQ, made assigning TCR associations to individual alleles difficult. The sequencing pipeline was judged likely to have produced a cluster of highly shared sequence variants as a technical artifact. The 87-base-pair reads could not distinguish some IMGT-functional V segments, including TRBV6-2 and TRBV6-3, so those segments were excluded. A later analysis associated 16,951 TCR beta sequences with specific HLA alleles at a false discovery rate of 0.05. Immune exposure information for the cohort was limited to CMV serostatus. Only TCR beta chains were sequenced in this cohort, and the absence of alpha or paired-chain data limited detectable features. Most TCR sequences were seen in very few donors, while some public TCRs were found in many individuals. A later analysis found that TCR association rates varied across HLA loci, with DRB1 alleles showing the most associated TCRs and HLA-C alleles the fewest. In an earlier analysis of more than 500 of the donors, most TCR beta V segments appeared in productive rearrangements about 87% or about 30% of the time, broadly matching IMGT annotations. According to a later analysis, parvovirus B19, influenza, CMV and Epstein-Barr virus appeared linked to several top co-occurrence clusters. According to the authors, the approach could potentially be generalized to other disease states and immunological phenotypes. In a later analysis, most CMV-associated TCR beta chains were found to appear HLA-restricted, with HLA associations seemingly driven largely by CMV exposure.

In total, approximately 700 healthy bone marrow donors made up the cohort. Cohort members were all nominally healthy when sampled, although unrecorded immune exposures were likely present. The donor was CMV seropositive and was included in the group of almost 300 seropositive cohort members. Each donor provided a peripheral blood sample, and peripheral blood mononuclear cells were used for TCR beta sequencing. Genomic DNA was extracted from the blood cell samples with the Qiagen DNeasy Blood Extraction Kit. Sequenced: PBMCs. This receptor was obtained from a woman under 40 in good health and CMV-seropositive. The chain is assembled from TRBV4-2 and TRBJ2-6; no confident D gene assignment can be made. CDR3 sequence: CASSQGTVSGANVLTF. The DNA is as follows: TGTGCCAGCAGCCAAGGCACAGTCTCTGGGGCCAACGTCCTGACTTTC.